Following are 3 T cell receptor beta chains from one sample sequenced in a study of T cell responses to AZD1222 COVID-19 vaccine. Generated by immunoSEQ multiplex PCR, the TCRdb table keeps only in-frame clones and is missing some. The sample records about 120,000 clones, 70% to 90% being singletons. This sample comprised peripheral blood, obtained on day 0 of MenACWY control vaccination. These receptors all stem from an adult in good health.

The chain links TRBV4-3 to TRBJ2-3, with 7 bases identical to TRBD1. V gave up 5 bases and J gave up 2 bases; unmatched junction bases: 4. This CDR3 has 14 amino acids. In germline, CDR1 is LGHNA, CDR2 YSLEER. The CDR3 DNA is TGCGCCAGCAGCGGGGACAGCTACACAGATACGCAGTATTTT. Residues: CASSGDSYTDTQYF.

CDR3 amino acids: CASSLQGFYNEQFF. As DNA, the CDR3 is TGTGCCAGCAGCTTACAGGGATTCTACAATGAGCAGTTCTTC. The chain is built from TRBV11-3 and TRBJ2-1, with D possibly being TRBD1 (5 bases). Trimming removed 2 bases at V and 3 bases at J, with 8 bases between. This CDR3 is built from 14 residues. In germline, CDR1 is SGHNT, CDR2 YENEEA.

This chain uses TRBV18 with TRBJ1-3, with D unresolved. The CDR3 contains 15 residues. Germline V gives CDR1 KGHSH, CDR2 LQKENI. The V end was cut by 5 bases, the J end by 0 bases, with 11 bases between. The DNA for the CDR3 is TGTGCCAGCTCAGCGTATATCTCCTCTGGAAACACCATATATTTT. Translating it yields CASSAYISSGNTIYF.